This T cell receptor (beta chain) was identified during a study of spatial heterogeneity in lung cancer. The CDR3 totals 13 residues. Trimming removed 2 bases from V and 2 bases from J, with 4 bases in between. Germline V gene sequence: CDR1 MNHEY, CDR2 SVGEGT. Turning to this clonotype: Its cognate antigen is unknown.

Study-wide results and caveats: One measure, the expanded intratumoral alpha and beta TCR count, tracked tumor mutation counts.

Time point meaning: sample taken at primary tumor resection. TCRdb fed the 5' RACE reads into MiXCR, producing one record per CDR3 protein. The sample consists of about 9,900 distinct CDR3 sequences, less than 7.5% of them appearing once. The chain is built from TRBV6-2 or TRBV6-3 and TRBJ1-5; D not certain. The TCR sequence derives from a female donor with early-stage non-small cell lung cancer. Source: lung tumor tissue, taken at surgery. In DNA form, the CDR3 reads TGTGCCAGCAGTTACGTAGGCAATCAGCCCCAGCATTTT. Residues: CASSYVGNQPQHF.